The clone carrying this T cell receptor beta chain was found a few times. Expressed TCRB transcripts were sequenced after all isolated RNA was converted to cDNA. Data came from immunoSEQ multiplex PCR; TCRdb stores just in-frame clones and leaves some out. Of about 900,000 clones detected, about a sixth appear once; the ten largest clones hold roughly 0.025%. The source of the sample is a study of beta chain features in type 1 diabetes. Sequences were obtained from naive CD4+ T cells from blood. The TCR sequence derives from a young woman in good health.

The CDR3 loop is CATSRDSMTQYF. CDR3 DNA sequence: TGTGCCACCAGCAGAGATTCGATGACGCAGTATTTT. This rearrangement joins TRBV15 to TRBJ2-3; no reliable D call. The CDR3 length is 12 residues. Germline CDR1 reads LNHNV; CDR2 reads YYDKDF (reference sequence). Trimming stripped 0 bases from V and 9 bases from J, with 7 bases between.